What follows are 12 T cell receptor beta chains derived from one specimen sequenced in a study of neurological immune-mediated disorders. Via MiXCR, TCRdb re-called the 5' RACE reads, giving one row per CDR3 protein. The sample carries approximately 70,000 distinct CDR3 sequences, about 4% recorded once. The sequenced material came from PBMCs. The receptor set was obtained from a man between 25 and 39 years old with multiple sclerosis.

This clonotype was recorded many times. CDR3 sequence: CASSGWDSYQETQYF. CDR3 bases: TGTGCCAGCAGCGGATGGGACAGCTACCAAGAGACCCAGTACTTC. This chain connects TRBV7-2 to TRBJ2-5, with 7 nucleotides matching TRBD1. Germline V gene sequence: CDR1 SGHTA, CDR2 FQGNSA. The CDR3 extends over 15 amino acids. J lost 0 bases, V lost 5 bases, and 6 bases had no gene match.

Turning to this clonotype: The CDR3 carries no conserved terminal phenylalanine or tryptophan, so it likely arises from a read error. The genes are TRBV5-1 and TRBJ2-3; D is perhaps TRBD1 (5 bases). The CDR3 loop spans 15 amino acids. In germline, CDR1 is SGHRS, CDR2 YFSETQ. The V and J ends lost 8 bases and 1 base respectively, with 17 bases between them. The chain's CDR3 is CASSNDSPGTDTQYS. In DNA form, the CDR3 reads TGCGCCAGTAGCAACGACAGCCCCGGCACAGATACGCAGTATTCT.

This chain uses TRBV7-2 with TRBJ2-3, with D possibly TRBD2 on 6 matching bases. CDR1 is SGHTA, CDR2 FQGNSA, per germline. The length of the CDR3 is 16 residues. V was clipped by 4 bases and J by 4 bases, with 18 bases between them. CDR3 in DNA: TGTGCCAGCAGCTACCGGGGCCTCCGGAGGGCAGATACGCAGTATTTT. Its translation is CASSYRGLRRADTQYF.

This clonotype has at least ten counts. V and J are TRBV7-2 and TRBJ2-7; 7 nucleotides line up with TRBD1. Germline CDR1 reads SGHTA; CDR2 reads FQGNSA. The V segment lost 3 bases and the J segment 4 bases; nucleotides outside the gene matches: 6. CDR3 length: 14 residues. DNA of the CDR3: TGTGCCAGCAGCTTCGTGCAGGGGGTGTACGAGCAGTACTTC. Its protein is CASSFVQGVYEQYF.

This clonotype was detected ten times or more. This chain connects TRBV20-1 to TRBJ2-3, with 7 bases aligning to TRBD2. Germline CDR1 is DFQATT and CDR2 is SNEGSKA (reference sequence). The CDR3 consists of 11 residues. The CDR3 protein is CGAGGTDTQYF. The CDR3 bases are TGCGGGGCGGGGGGCACAGATACGCAGTATTTT.

This clonotype appeared many times. This chain joins TRBV7-2 and TRBJ2-5; no clear D gene. Germline-derived CDR1 and CDR2 are SGHTA and FQGNSA. The CDR3 totals 11 residues. The germline V and J ends were trimmed by 5 bases and 1 base, with 2 bases remaining between them. The CDR3 nucleotides are TGTGCCAGCAGCGCCCAAGAGACCCAGTACTTC. It translates to CASSAQETQYF.

This clonotype was seen many times. The rearrangement links TRBV7-8 to TRBJ2-1, with D unresolved. CDR3 length equals 14 residues. The V end lost 4 bases, the J end lost 5 bases, and 12 bases lay between the germline ends. Per the germline V gene, CDR1 is SGHVS and CDR2 is FQNEAQ. CDR3 protein: CASSSLVNNNEQFF. The CDR3 DNA reads TGTGCCAGCAGCTCTCTAGTGAATAACAATGAGCAGTTCTTC.

This clonotype came up many times. The chain uses TRBV9 and TRBJ2-5; D possibly corresponds to TRBD2 (5 bases). The germline V gene encodes CDR1 SGDLS and CDR2 YYNGEE. Trimming removed 3 bases from V and 1 base from J, with 7 bases in between. The CDR3 extends over 13 amino acids. CDR3 amino acids: CASSAAGQETQYF. In nucleotides, the CDR3 is TGTGCCAGCAGCGCCGCGGGCCAAGAGACCCAGTACTTC.

Details on this clonotype: A read error may be the cause here, since a much bigger clone is one base away. This chain connects TRBV9 to TRBJ1-1; D not resolved. V was shortened by 1 base and J by 1 base, with 8 bases between the two germline ends. CDR1 SGDLS and CDR2 YYNGEE come from the germline V gene. This CDR3 is 14 amino acids long. CDR3 coding DNA: TGTGCCAGCAGCGTAACAAAGGAGAACACTGAAGCTTTCTTT. Its protein product is CASSVTKENTEAFF.

There are many counts of this clonotype. V usage is TRBV12-3 or TRBV12-4 and J usage is TRBJ2-1; 10 bases map to TRBD2. The CDR3 spans 15 residues. Unmatched junction bases numbered 7, after V lost 3 bases and J lost 8 bases. In nucleotides, the CDR3 is TGTGCCAGCAGTTTGGCTAGCGGGGGAAAGTATGAGCAGTTCTTC. Amino acid sequence: CASSLASGGKYEQFF.

This clonotype was observed many times. The chain employs TRBV7-2 and TRBJ1-6; D might be TRBD1 (6 bases). V was clipped by 5 bases and J by 10 bases, with 15 bases between them. Germline CDR1 and CDR2: SGHTA and FQGNSA. The CDR3 length is 14 residues. CDR3 amino acids: CASSIQGRDSPLHF. In nucleotides, the CDR3 is TGTGCCAGCAGCATACAGGGTCGAGACTCACCCCTCCACTTT.

This clonotype occurred many times. The rearrangement links TRBV6-5 to TRBJ1-6; the match to TRBD1 covers 7 bases. Unmatched junction bases numbered 10, after V lost 4 bases and J lost 10 bases. The germline CDR1 and CDR2 sequences are MNHEY and SVGAGI. The CDR3 consists of 15 residues. The DNA for the CDR3 is TGTGCCAGCAGTTCATTCGACAGGGAAGGCTCACCCCTCCACTTT. Translated, it gives CASSSFDREGSPLHF.